The clone carrying this T cell receptor beta chain was observed a few times. Via MiXCR, TCRdb re-called the 5' RACE reads, giving one row per CDR3 protein. The data contain about 570,000 distinct CDR3 sequences, more than 9% of them singletons. The sample originates from a study of identical twins. CDR3 length equals 16 residues. Trimming at V came to 4 bases and at J to 4 bases, leaving 9 bases not matched to a gene. Looked up from germline, CDR1 is DFQATT and CDR2 is SNEGSKA (reference sequence). This sample also belongs to another study, concerning yellow fever vaccine responses in identical twins.

V usage is TRBV20-1 and J usage is TRBJ2-3; TRBD2 matches 12 bases. The sample comprised PBMCs. The clonotype comes from a young woman in good health. The CDR3 nucleotides read TGCAGTGCTACCGCTCTAGCGGGAGGGCCCCCAGATACGCAGTATTTT. It translates to CSATALAGGPPDTQYF.